This paragraph covers one TCR beta chain sequence. Assignment of participants to cohorts was predicated upon participant-reported clinical history. All exposed participants met a person with COVID-19 within 2 weeks before entering the study. There are 15 residues in the CDR3. Germline loops: CDR1 ENHRY, CDR2 SYGVKD. With 0 bases removed from V and 6 bases from J, the gap between germline ends came to 11 bases. This record belongs to a study of blood T cell repertoires in COVID-19. The wider study: The origin of the acute and convalescent COVID-19 samples was the United States, Italy and Spain.

Only in-frame clones appear in the TCRdb table, and some are missing; sequencing was by immunoSEQ multiplex PCR. The sample shows about 260,000 clones, more than 80% of them seen only once. V and J are TRBV10-3 and TRBJ1-4, with no clear D. This sequence was found in a man in his forties or fifties who had been exposed to COVID-19. Sequenced material: PBMCs or T cells enriched from blood (not recorded which). The CDR3 nucleotides are TGTGCCATCAGTGAGTCAGAAAGGGAGGATGAAAAACTGTTTTTT. This translates into CAISESEREDEKLFF.